The clone carrying this TCR beta chain was observed a few times. Time point denoted: persistent/refractory GD, antithyroid drugs over 5 years with positive TRAb. Scientists built the TCR library using RNA that was extracted from PBMCs. The sample belongs to a study of regulatory T cells in long-lasting Graves disease. Sequencing libraries for TCR beta were prepared with iRepertoire HTBI primers and Arm-PCR of CDR3 regions. Each CDR3 protein gets one entry after TCRdb re-called the multiplex PCR reads with MiXCR. The repertoire consists of about 420,000 distinct CDR3 sequences, with about a quarter occurring once and the leading ten covering roughly a quarter. Germline V gene data show CDR1 as SGHRS and CDR2 as YFSETQ. The CDR3 extends over 13 amino acids. The V end was cut by 4 bases, the J end by 8 bases, with 15 bases between.

J is TRBJ1-2 and V is TRBV5-1, with no clear D. The receptor was derived from a female donor with Graves disease. The specimen was peripheral blood mononuclear cells (PBMCs), collected when the disease was refractory, from a patient treated with antithyroid drugs. The CDR3 reads CASSPLGSTGYTF. The CDR3 bases are TGCGCCAGCAGCCCCCTGGGGTCGACGGGCTACACCTTC.